This T cell receptor beta chain originates from a study of PD-L1 blockade in urothelial cancer. This clone appeared a single time. Germline V CDR1 and CDR2: WSHSY, SAAADI. With V trimmed by 0 bases and J by 0 bases, 6 bases remained unmatched. The CDR3 runs 17 residues. Assay used: immunoSEQ multiplex PCR; TCRdb lists only in-frame clones, some missing. The sample has about 690 clones, around two fifths seen once. This chain links TRBV10-2 with TRBJ2-7; 9 bases line up with TRBD1. The TCR sequence derives from an elderly woman with urothelial cancer. This specimen consisted of tumor tissue, obtained before atezolizumab (anti-PD-L1) treatment. The DNA for the CDR3 is TGCGCCAGCAGTGAGTCTGGACAGGGGCCGAGCTCCTACGAGCAGTACTTC. Encoded protein: CASSESGQGPSSYEQYF.